A selection of T cell receptor beta chains follows, all from one sample in a study of blood T cell repertoires in COVID-19. The assay was immunoSEQ multiplex PCR, and TCRdb's table has in-frame clones only and misses some. The sample has some 120,000 clones; approximately 77% are singletons. Sequenced material: peripheral blood. The receptors derive from a man aged 80 or over with acute or convalescent COVID-19. Each CDR3 is given with its conserved first and last residue. A D gene is named only where the DNA matches it firmly. Clone sizes are given selectively: once, few, many, or a class where the clone is expanded.

DNA,CDR3,D,V,size,J
TGTGCCAGCAGTTTAACCGGCACCGGGGAGCTGTTTTTT,CASSLTGTGELFF,NA,TRBV12-3/TRBV12-4,NA,TRBJ2-2
TGCGCCAGCAGCTTGGATCTTCGCGGGGCCGGGGAGCTGTTTTTT,CASSLDLRGAGELFF,NA,TRBV5-1,NA,TRBJ2-2
TGTGCCAGCAACCCCGACAGGCCCTACTACAATGAGCAGTTCTTC,CASNPDRPYYNEQFF,NA,TRBV6-5,NA,TRBJ2-1
TGTGCCAGCAGCCTCCACCTAGCAGGGGGCGCGGAGACCCAGTACTTC,CASSLHLAGGAETQYF,TRBD1,TRBV7-2,NA,TRBJ2-5
TGCAGCGTTGGCGCATATAAGATGACAGGGGAGTATGGCTACACCTTC,CSVGAYKMTGEYGYTF,TRBD1,TRBV29-1,NA,TRBJ1-2
TGTGCCCGGGGACAGAAAAAAAAGGCTGAATCCCAGCAGGCTAATGAAAAACTGTTTTTT,CARGQKKKAESQQANEKLFF,TRBD1,TRBV30,NA,TRBJ1-4
TGTGCCAGTAGTATAATTGGTCGCGGGACTAGAGGAAATGAGCAGTTCTTC,CASSIIGRGTRGNEQFF,TRBD2,TRBV19,NA,TRBJ2-1
TGTGCCAGTAGTCTCGGGGGAAGTAAGGTGGAGACCCAGTACTTC,CASSLGGSKVETQYF,NA,TRBV19,NA,TRBJ2-5
TGTGCCAGCAGCCAAGATTTGAGCTCCGGGGAGCTGTTTTTT,CASSQDLSSGELFF,NA,TRBV3-1/TRBV3-2,NA,TRBJ2-2
TGTGCCAGCAGCCTCGGGGAGGTCGCAGGTTTGTTGTATGGCTACACCTTC,CASSLGEVAGLLYGYTF,NA,TRBV13,few,TRBJ1-2
TGTGCCAGCAGCCGCAGACTGGATAATTCACCCCTCCACTTT,CASSRRLDNSPLHF,NA,TRBV7-9,NA,TRBJ1-6
TGCGCCAGCAGCTTGGTGTCAGGGGGTTGGTACGAGCAGTACTTC,CASSLVSGGWYEQYF,TRBD1,TRBV5-1,NA,TRBJ2-7
TGTGCCAGCAGTGAAATGTCAGGGCCTTCACCCCTCCACTTT,CASSEMSGPSPLHF,NA,TRBV6-1,few,TRBJ1-6
TGTGCCAGCAGCTTAGTGGGGGGACCCACAGATACGCAGTATTTT,CASSLVGGPTDTQYF,NA,TRBV11-1,NA,TRBJ2-3
TGTGCCATCAGTGCACATCAGACAGGAATCAATCAGCCCCAGCATTTT,CAISAHQTGINQPQHF,NA,TRBV10-3,NA,TRBJ1-5
TGTGCCACCAGTCAGGGGGCGTGGGGCTACACCTTC,CATSQGAWGYTF,TRBD1,TRBV24-1,NA,TRBJ1-2
TGTGCCAGCAGTTTGGCAGCCGCGGGTCAGCCCCAGCATTTT,CASSLAAAGQPQHF,NA,TRBV27,NA,TRBJ1-5
TGTGCCAGCAGTGAATGGTTAGCGGGGAGCCAAGAGACCCAGTACTTC,CASSEWLAGSQETQYF,TRBD2,TRBV2,NA,TRBJ2-5
TGTGCCAGCAGCCAAGACCGAGGAACCCCCCTCCACTTT,CASSQDRGTPLHF,NA,TRBV5-6,NA,TRBJ1-6
TGCAGTGCTAGTTCTAGCGGGGGGGCTTATGAGCAGTTCTTC,CSASSSGGAYEQFF,TRBD2,TRBV20-1,few,TRBJ2-1
TGCAGCGTGGAAGGGACAGGGCAATCCTATGGCTACACCTTC,CSVEGTGQSYGYTF,TRBD1,TRBV29-1,NA,TRBJ1-2
TGTGCCAGCAGTTATTCGGGAGCAGCTTTCTTT,CASSYSGAAFF,NA,TRBV6-2/TRBV6-3,NA,TRBJ1-1
TGTGCCAGCAGCGCGGGACTAGAGATGTACGAGCAGTACTTC,CASSAGLEMYEQYF,TRBD2,TRBV9,NA,TRBJ2-7
TGTGCCACCAGCGCTGGGGACAGGGACGACGAGCAGTACTTC,CATSAGDRDDEQYF,TRBD1,TRBV15,NA,TRBJ2-7
TGTGCCAGTAGTATGAGCGGGGGCGTCTCGGGCACAGATACGCAGTATTTT,CASSMSGGVSGTDTQYF,TRBD2,TRBV19,NA,TRBJ2-3
TGTGCCAGCAGCCCCTGGACAGGGGGGAGCACAGATACGCAGTATTTT,CASSPWTGGSTDTQYF,TRBD1,TRBV11-1,NA,TRBJ2-3
TGTGCCAGCAGCTTACGTGGCAGAAATAACTATGGCTACACCTTC,CASSLRGRNNYGYTF,NA,TRBV5-6,many,TRBJ1-2
TGTGCCAGCAGTCGGGACTTCCGAGAGTCCTACGAGCAGTACTTC,CASSRDFRESYEQYF,NA,TRBV6-2/TRBV6-3,NA,TRBJ2-7
TGTGCCAGCAGTCCAGGGGACACTGAAGCTTTCTTT,CASSPGDTEAFF,NA,TRBV12-3/TRBV12-4,NA,TRBJ1-1
TGTGCCAGCAGTGAAGATGGAGGGCGAAGCTTGTATGGCTACACCTTC,CASSEDGGRSLYGYTF,NA,TRBV2,few,TRBJ1-2
TGTGCCAGCAGCGCAGGGGGAAGCTCCTATAATTCACCCCTCCACTTT,CASSAGGSSYNSPLHF,TRBD1,TRBV3-1/TRBV3-2,NA,TRBJ1-6
TGCGCCAGCAGTCCGGACAGGCCAACTAATGAAAAACTGTTTTTT,CASSPDRPTNEKLFF,TRBD1,TRBV5-1,NA,TRBJ1-4
TGTGCCAGCAGTGAAGGAACAGTGAACACTGAAGCTTTCTTT,CASSEGTVNTEAFF,NA,TRBV2,NA,TRBJ1-1
TGTGCCAGCAGTTTAATACAGGCGTCGTATGGCTACACCTTC,CASSLIQASYGYTF,NA,TRBV28,NA,TRBJ1-2
TGTGCCATCAGTGAGTCGCTTATGGGACAGGGCGACTATGGCTACACCTTC,CAISESLMGQGDYGYTF,TRBD1,TRBV10-3,NA,TRBJ1-2
TGTGCCAGCAGTCGCGTAGTAAATGAGCAGTTCTTC,CASSRVVNEQFF,NA,TRBV28,NA,TRBJ2-1
TGTGCCAGCAGTCACAGGGACGGGGAGCTGTTTTTT,CASSHRDGELFF,NA,TRBV7-9,NA,TRBJ2-2
TGTGCCAGCAGCCTCGGGACAGGGGGCCGTGGCTACGAGCAGTACTTC,CASSLGTGGRGYEQYF,TRBD1,TRBV2,once,TRBJ2-7
TGTGCCAGCAGTGAGTCGGCAGGGAGGAATGAGCAGTTCTTC,CASSESAGRNEQFF,NA,TRBV2,once,TRBJ2-1
TGTGCCAGTAGTATAGCACGGACAGGAGGTGGCCAGCCCCAGCATTTT,CASSIARTGGGQPQHF,TRBD1,TRBV19,few,TRBJ1-5
TGCGCCAGCAGCCTGCGGGGGGGCGGTTGCAATGAGCAGTTCTTC,CASSLRGGGCNEQFF,TRBD2,TRBV5-1,NA,TRBJ2-1
TGTGCCAGCAGCCAAAAAGGGCCCACCCCCTACAGGGGCACAGATACGCAGTATTTT,CASSQKGPTPYRGTDTQYF,NA,TRBV5-4,NA,TRBJ2-3
TGCGCCAGCACCACGGCGGGGGATTTGTTTCGGGAGACCCAGTACTTC,CASTTAGDLFRETQYF,TRBD2,TRBV5-1,once,TRBJ2-5
TGTGCCAGCAGCACCTATTCCGACTTTAATTCACCCCTCCACTTT,CASSTYSDFNSPLHF,NA,TRBV6-2/TRBV6-3,NA,TRBJ1-6
TGTGCCAGCAGTTACTCTCCAGGGTACACCGGGGAGCTGTTTTTT,CASSYSPGYTGELFF,NA,TRBV6-5,NA,TRBJ2-2
TGTGCCACTGGTGCAGGGAATAATTCACCCCTCCACTTT,CATGAGNNSPLHF,NA,TRBV7-9,NA,TRBJ1-6
TGTGCCAGCAGCCGGCCCGGGACTAGGGGCCAAGAGACCCAGTACTTC,CASSRPGTRGQETQYF,TRBD2,TRBV7-2,NA,TRBJ2-5
TGTGCCAGCAGCTTATGGGGTCGGGAGGAGCAGTTCTTC,CASSLWGREEQFF,NA,TRBV7-3,once,TRBJ2-1
TGTGCCAGCAGCTTATTAGTAATGACTCGGCAGACCGGGGAGCTGTTTTTT,CASSLLVMTRQTGELFF,NA,TRBV7-2,few,TRBJ2-2
TGTGCCAGCAGCTCGCCCGTCGGAGGAGGTGCTGTCGGCGGCTACACCTTC,CASSSPVGGGAVGGYTF,NA,TRBV5-4,NA,TRBJ1-2
TGTGCCAGCAGCCCAGATAACTATGGCTACACCTTC,CASSPDNYGYTF,NA,TRBV7-9,few,TRBJ1-2
TGTGCCAGCAGCTCCCAGGGCCACGAGCAGTACTTC,CASSSQGHEQYF,NA,TRBV7-2,NA,TRBJ2-7
TGCGCCAGCAGCTTACTAGCGGGGAACACCGGGGAGCTGTTTTTT,CASSLLAGNTGELFF,TRBD2,TRBV5-1,NA,TRBJ2-2